This T cell receptor (beta chain) was sequenced for a study of control samples from healthy donors and cancer patients. The protocol was immunoSEQ multiplex PCR, while the TCRdb copy is restricted to in-frame clones and leaves out a portion. Altogether 150,000 to 200,000 clones are present, roughly nine tenths being singletons, with the ten largest covering 1.3% to 1.5%. V was trimmed by 4 bases and J by 4 bases, leaving 8 bases between them. The CDR3 has 12 amino acids. The germline gives CDR1 SGHDT, CDR2 YYEEEE. The chain links TRBV5-6 to TRBJ1-1; no definite D call. Source material: blood. The origin of this receptor is a man aged 25-40 years in good health. The CDR3 bases are TGTGCCAGCAGCCCAGGTACCACTGAAGCTTTCTTT. Translation: CASSPGTTEAFF.